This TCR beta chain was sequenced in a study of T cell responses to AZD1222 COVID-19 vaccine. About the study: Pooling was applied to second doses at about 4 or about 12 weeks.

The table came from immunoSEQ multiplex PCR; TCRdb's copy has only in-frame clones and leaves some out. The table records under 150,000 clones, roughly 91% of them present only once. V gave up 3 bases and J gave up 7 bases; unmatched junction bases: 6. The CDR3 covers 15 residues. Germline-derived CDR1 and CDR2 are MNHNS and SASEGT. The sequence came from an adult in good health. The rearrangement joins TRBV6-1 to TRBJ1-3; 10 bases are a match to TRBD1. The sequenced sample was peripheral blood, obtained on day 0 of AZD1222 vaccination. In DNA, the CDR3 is TGTGCCAGCAGTGATCCGGGACAGGGGCGGAACACCATATATTTT. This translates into CASSDPGQGRNTIYF.